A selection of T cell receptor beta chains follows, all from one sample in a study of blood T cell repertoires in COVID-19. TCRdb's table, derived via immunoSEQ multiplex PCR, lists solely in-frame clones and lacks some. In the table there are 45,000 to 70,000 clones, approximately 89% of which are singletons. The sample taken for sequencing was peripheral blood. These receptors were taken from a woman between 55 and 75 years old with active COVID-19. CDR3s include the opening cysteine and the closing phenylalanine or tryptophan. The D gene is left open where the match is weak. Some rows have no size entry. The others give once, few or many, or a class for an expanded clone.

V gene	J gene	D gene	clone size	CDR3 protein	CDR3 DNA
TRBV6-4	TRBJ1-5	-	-	CASRGRRQPQHF	TGTGCCAGTCGGGGGAGGAGGCAGCCCCAGCATTTT
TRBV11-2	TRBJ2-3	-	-	CASSLDRVSQYF	TGTGCCAGCAGCTTAGACAGGGTATCGCAGTATTTT
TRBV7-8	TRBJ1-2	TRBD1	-	CASSLVGDRHYGYTF	TGTGCCAGCAGCTTAGTTGGGGACAGGCACTATGGCTACACCTTC
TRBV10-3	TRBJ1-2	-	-	CAISDGGVGYTF	TGTGCCATCAGTGACGGAGGGGTAGGCTACACCTTC
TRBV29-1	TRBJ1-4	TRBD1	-	CSASGQGSLNEKLFF	TGCAGCGCCTCGGGACAGGGGTCTCTAAATGAAAAACTGTTTTTT
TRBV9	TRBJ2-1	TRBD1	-	CASSSRDSYNEQFF	TGTGCCAGCAGCTCCCGGGACAGTTACAATGAGCAGTTCTTC
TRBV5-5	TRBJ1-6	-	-	CASSLDVGRGLSISPLHF	TGTGCCAGCAGCTTGGATGTGGGCCGTGGGTTGAGTATTTCACCCCTCCACTTT
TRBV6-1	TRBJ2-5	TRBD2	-	CASSEQRWGGWETQYF	TGTGCCAGCAGTGAGCAAAGGTGGGGAGGGTGGGAGACCCAGTACTTC
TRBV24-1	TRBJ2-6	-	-	CATSDSSSGANVLTF	TGTGCCACCAGTGATTCGAGCTCTGGGGCCAACGTCCTGACTTTC
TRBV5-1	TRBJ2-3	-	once	CASSLNGLGTSTDTQYF	TGCGCCAGCAGCCTCAACGGACTGGGAACTAGCACAGATACGCAGTATTTT
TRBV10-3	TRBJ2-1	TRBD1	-	CAIRLQGTYEQFF	TGTGCCATCAGATTACAGGGGACGTATGAGCAGTTCTTC
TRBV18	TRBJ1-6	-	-	CASSPSSYNSPLHF	TGTGCCAGCTCACCGAGCTCCTATAATTCACCCCTCCACTTT
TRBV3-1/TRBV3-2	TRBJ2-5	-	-	CASSPRLVETQYF	TGTGCCAGCAGCCCCCGACTAGTGGAGACCCAGTACTTC
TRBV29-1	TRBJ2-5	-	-	CSVDRGLGETQYF	TGCAGCGTTGACAGGGGCTTGGGAGAGACCCAGTACTTC
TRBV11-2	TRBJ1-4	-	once	CASSLYPSEKLFF	TGTGCCAGCAGCCTATACCCAAGTGAAAAACTGTTTTTT
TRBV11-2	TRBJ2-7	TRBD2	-	CASRDGLAIHEQYF	TGTGCCAGCCGAGATGGACTAGCAATCCACGAGCAGTACTTC
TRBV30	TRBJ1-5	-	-	CAWRGLGDGNQPQHF	TGTGCCTGGAGGGGCTTAGGGGATGGCAATCAGCCCCAGCATTTT
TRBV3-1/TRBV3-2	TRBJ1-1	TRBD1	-	CASSRGQGAGEAFF	TGTGCCAGCAGCCGGGGACAGGGGGCTGGAGAAGCTTTCTTT
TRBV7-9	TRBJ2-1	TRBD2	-	CASSPPNGGAGQFF	TGTGCCAGCAGCCCACCCAACGGGGGGGCCGGGCAGTTCTTC
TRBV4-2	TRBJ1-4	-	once	CASSQGAINEKLFF	TGTGCCAGCAGCCAGGGGGCCATAAATGAAAAACTGTTTTTT
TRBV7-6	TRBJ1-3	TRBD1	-	CASRLGTGVGNTIYF	TGTGCCAGCCGCTTGGGGACAGGGGTCGGAAACACCATATATTTT
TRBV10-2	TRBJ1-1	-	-	CASSHTGTGAFF	TGCGCCAGCAGCCACACGGGAACGGGAGCTTTCTTT
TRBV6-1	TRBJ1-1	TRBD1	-	CASSERAGGKTEAFF	TGTGCCAGCAGTGAAAGGGCAGGGGGGAAGACTGAAGCTTTCTTT
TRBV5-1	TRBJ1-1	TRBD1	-	CASSLAQGANEAFF	TGCGCCAGCAGCTTGGCTCAGGGGGCAAATGAAGCTTTCTTT
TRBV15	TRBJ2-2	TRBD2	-	CATSRDHSGAYTGELFF	TGTGCCACCAGCAGAGACCATAGCGGGGCCTACACCGGGGAGCTGTTTTTT
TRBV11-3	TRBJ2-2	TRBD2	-	CASSPLSGGTGELFF	TGTGCCAGCAGCCCGCTCAGCGGGGGTACCGGGGAGCTGTTTTTT
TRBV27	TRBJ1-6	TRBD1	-	CASRGQGNGNSPLHF	TGTGCCTCCAGGGGACAGGGGAATGGTAATTCACCCCTCCACTTT
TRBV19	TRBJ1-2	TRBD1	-	CASSMGQLFYGYTF	TGTGCCAGTAGTATGGGACAGCTATTCTATGGCTACACCTTC
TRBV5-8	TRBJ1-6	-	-	CASTGNSPLHF	TGTGCCAGCACAGGGAATTCACCCCTCCACTTT
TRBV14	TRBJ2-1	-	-	CASSQRAGPYYNEQFF	TGTGCCAGCAGCCAAAGAGCGGGTCCCTACTACAATGAGCAGTTCTTC
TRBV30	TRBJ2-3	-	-	CAWSPGVGTDTQYF	TGTGCCTGGAGTCCGGGGGTGGGGACAGATACGCAGTATTTT
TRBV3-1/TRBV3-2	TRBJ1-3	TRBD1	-	CASSQVQGARGNTIYF	TGTGCCAGCAGCCAGGTTCAGGGGGCGCGGGGAAACACCATATATTTT
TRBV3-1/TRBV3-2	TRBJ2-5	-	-	CASSPNGPQETQYF	TGTGCCAGCAGCCCTAACGGTCCGCAAGAGACCCAGTACTTC
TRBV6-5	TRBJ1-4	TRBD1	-	CASSRRDSEKLFF	TGTGCCAGCAGTCGCCGGGACAGCGAAAAACTGTTTTTT
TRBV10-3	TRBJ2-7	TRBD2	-	CAISDGLAGEQYF	TGTGCCATCTCCGACGGGCTAGCGGGGGAGCAGTACTTC
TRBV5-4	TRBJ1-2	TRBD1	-	CASNTGGGFNYGYTF	TGTGCCAGCAACACAGGGGGGGGCTTTAACTATGGCTACACCTTC
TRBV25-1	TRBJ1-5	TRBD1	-	CASSERGQLQPQHF	TGTGCCAGCAGTGAAAGGGGACAGCTACAGCCCCAGCATTTT
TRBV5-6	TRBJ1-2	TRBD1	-	CASSLGQGYTF	TGTGCCAGCAGCCTGGGACAGGGCTACACCTTC
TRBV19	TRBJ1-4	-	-	CASSIDRRTATNEKLFF	TGTGCCAGTAGTATAGATCGGAGGACAGCAACTAATGAAAAACTGTTTTTT
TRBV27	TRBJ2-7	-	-	CASKDSSYEQYF	TGTGCCAGCAAAGACAGCTCCTACGAGCAGTACTTC
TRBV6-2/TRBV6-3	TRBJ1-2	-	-	CASSTANYGYTF	TGTGCCAGCAGTACAGCTAACTATGGCTACACCTTC
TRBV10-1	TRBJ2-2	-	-	CASSDPGRPNTGELFF	TGCGCCAGCAGTGACCCGGGGAGGCCGAACACCGGGGAGCTGTTTTTT
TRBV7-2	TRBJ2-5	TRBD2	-	CASSLDRSLAGEETQYF	TGTGCCAGCAGCTTAGATAGGTCGCTAGCGGGAGAAGAGACCCAGTACTTC
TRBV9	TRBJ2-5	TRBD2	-	CASSESALAGAQYF	TGTGCCAGCAGCGAATCGGCACTAGCGGGGGCCCAGTACTTC
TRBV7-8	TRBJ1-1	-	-	CASSPRGTLNTEAFF	TGTGCCAGCAGCCCCCGGGGAACGTTGAACACTGAAGCTTTCTTT
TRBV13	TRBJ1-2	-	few	CASSLAGANYGYTF	TGTGCCAGCAGCTTAGCGGGGGCTAACTATGGCTACACCTTC
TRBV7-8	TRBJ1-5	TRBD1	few	CASSLMGQSNQPQHF	TGTGCCAGCAGCTTAATGGGACAGAGCAATCAGCCCCAGCATTTT
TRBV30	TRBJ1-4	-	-	CAWSVRRGQGEKLFF	TGTGCCTGGAGTGTACGCAGGGGCCAGGGGGAAAAACTGTTTTTT
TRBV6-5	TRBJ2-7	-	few	CASRASGKLKGEQYF	TGTGCCAGCAGGGCCTCAGGGAAATTGAAGGGCGAGCAGTACTTC
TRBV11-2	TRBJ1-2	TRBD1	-	CASSARTGFYGYTF	TGTGCCAGCAGCGCTCGGACAGGGTTCTATGGCTACACCTTC
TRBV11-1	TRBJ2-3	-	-	CASSLRQVEDTQYF	TGTGCCAGCAGCCTCCGACAGGTAGAGGATACGCAGTATTTT
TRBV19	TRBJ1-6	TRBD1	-	CARRQGRSPLHF	TGTGCCAGGAGACAGGGACGTTCACCCCTCCACTTT
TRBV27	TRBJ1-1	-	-	CASSLSQGNTEAFF	TGTGCCAGCAGTTTATCACAGGGGAACACTGAAGCTTTCTTT
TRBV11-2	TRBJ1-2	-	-	CASSSRGGEYGYTF	TGTGCCAGCAGCTCACGGGGAGGGGAGTATGGCTACACCTTC
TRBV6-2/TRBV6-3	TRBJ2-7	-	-	CASSYAGYEQYF	TGTGCCAGCAGTTACGCAGGCTACGAGCAGTACTTC
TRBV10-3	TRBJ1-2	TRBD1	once	CAISFGQGGNYGYTF	TGTGCCATCAGTTTCGGACAGGGAGGGAACTATGGCTACACCTTC
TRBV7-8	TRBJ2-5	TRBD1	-	CASSLSGQGPETQYF	TGTGCCAGCAGCTTATCTGGACAGGGCCCTGAGACCCAGTACTTC